The 29 T cell receptor beta chains reported below all come from one sample, sequenced in a study of OX40 agonist ivuxolimab in advanced cancers. Assay: immunoSEQ multiplex PCR; the TCRdb copy retains only in-frame clones and omits some. Of tens of thousands of clones listed, approximately 90% are singletons. Source: CD4+ or CD8+ T cells sorted from blood, taken in a trial of the OX40 agonist ivuxolimab. The source of these receptors is an adult with an advanced solid tumor such as melanoma, head and neck, liver or kidney cancer.

V is TRBV27 and J is TRBJ2-2; D remains unclear. The CDR3 covers 13 residues. V lost 3 bases to trimming and J lost 4 bases, with 6 bases between them. Looked up from germline, CDR1 is MNHEY and CDR2 is SMNVEV (reference sequence). CDR3 residues: CASSFGVTGELFF. CDR3 nucleotide sequence: TGTGCCAGCAGTTTTGGGGTCACCGGGGAGCTGTTTTTT.

The rearrangement joins TRBV9 to TRBJ2-1; possible D gene TRBD2, 6 bases. The V gene's germline CDR1 is SGDLS and CDR2 YYNGEE. This CDR3 comprises 15 residues. Trimming stripped 4 bases from V and 8 bases from J, with 19 bases between. In nucleotides, the CDR3 is TGTGCCAGCAGCTCTCCTGGGGGGAGAGGGGATGAGCAGTTCTTC. Its protein product is CASSSPGGRGDEQFF.

This clone appeared once. This rearrangement joins TRBV11-3 to TRBJ2-1; 9 bases map to TRBD1. Per the germline V gene, CDR1 is SGHNT and CDR2 is YENEEA. J gave up 4 bases and V 5 bases, and 9 bases lay outside the gene matches. This CDR3 has 16 residues. CDR3 sequence: CASSTGGAGPYNEQFF. The CDR3 DNA is TGTGCCAGCAGCACAGGGGGCGCAGGGCCATACAATGAGCAGTTCTTC.

The chain has TRBV9 and TRBJ1-2; a weak D match, TRBD1 (5 bases). The germline V gene encodes CDR1 SGDLS and CDR2 YYNGEE. The CDR3 consists of 14 residues. Deletions cut 0 bases from V and 8 bases from J, with 14 bases between. As DNA, the CDR3 is TGTGCCAGCAGCGTAGCCGGCCCATGGGACGGCTACACCTTC. Amino acid sequence: CASSVAGPWDGYTF.

This clone was picked up a small number of times. This sequence joins TRBV7-9 and TRBJ1-3; a possible D gene is TRBD1 (5 bases). This CDR3 is built from 15 residues. Germline CDR1 and CDR2: SEHNR and FQNEAQ (reference sequence). V lost 3 bases to trimming and J lost 0 bases, with 9 bases between them. DNA for the CDR3: TGTGCCAGCAGCTTGGGACCCAACTCTGGAAACACCATATATTTT. Translation gives CASSLGPNSGNTIYF.

The rearrangement uses TRBV4-1 and TRBJ1-1; 7 bases map to TRBD1. V trimming: 4 bases; J trimming: 1 base; junction bases outside the gene matches: 6. The CDR3 loop spans 15 amino acids. Looked up from germline, CDR1 is MGHRA and CDR2 is YSYEKL. This CDR3 is CASSRGQVGNTEAFF. CDR3 nucleotide sequence: TGCGCCAGCAGCCGCGGACAGGTAGGGAACACTGAAGCTTTCTTT.

The J gene is TRBJ2-7, the V gene TRBV5-1, with TRBD1 identical over 11 bases. V shed 2 bases and J 1 base; nucleotides not matched to a gene: 2. Germline V gene sequence: CDR1 SGHRS, CDR2 YFSETQ. There are 15 residues in the CDR3. For the CDR3, the DNA is TGCGCCAGCAGCTTCGGACAGGGGGCGTCCTACGAGCAGTACTTC. Encoded protein: CASSFGQGASYEQYF.

J is TRBJ2-7 and V is TRBV9; possible D gene TRBD2, 6 bases. Per germline, CDR1 SGDLS and CDR2 YYNGEE. This CDR3 region has 14 residues. The ends were cut back, 0 bases at V and 4 bases at J, with 11 bases in the middle. CDR3 in amino acids: CASSVAPGRYEQYF. CDR3 DNA: TGTGCCAGCAGCGTAGCCCCAGGGAGGTACGAGCAGTACTTC.

This chain links TRBV5-4 with TRBJ2-7; 7 bases fit TRBD2. Per the germline V gene, CDR1 is SGHNT and CDR2 is YYREEE (reference sequence). V was pared by 4 bases and J by 1 base, with 8 bases of the junction left unmatched. The CDR3 totals 15 residues. The CDR3 here is CASSPARSGSYEQYF. CDR3 nucleotides: TGTGCCAGCAGCCCGGCTCGTAGCGGGTCCTACGAGCAGTACTTC.

The rearrangement links TRBV7-9 to TRBJ1-1, with D perhaps matching TRBD1 (6 bases). This CDR3 is built from 13 residues. The V and J ends lost 4 bases and 5 bases respectively, with 11 bases between them. Germline V CDR1 and CDR2: SEHNR, FQNEAQ (reference sequence). In DNA, the CDR3 is TGTGCCAGCAGCTCGACAGGTTGGACTGAAGCTTTCTTT. Protein sequence: CASSSTGWTEAFF.

The V gene is TRBV30, the J gene TRBJ2-1; D perhaps matches TRBD1 (6 bases). From germline, CDR1 is GTSNPN and CDR2 SVGIG (reference sequence). With 8 bases removed from V and 4 bases from J, the gap between germline ends came to 18 bases. The CDR3 runs 14 residues. CDR3 in amino acids: CANSAGDFYNEQFF. The CDR3 bases are TGTGCCAACAGCGCAGGGGATTTTTACAATGAGCAGTTCTTC.

The chain couples TRBV28 to TRBJ1-6; D gene uncertain. This CDR3 has 16 residues. V was clipped by 3 bases and J by 1 base, with 10 bases between them. The germline V gene has CDR1 MDHEN and CDR2 SYDVKM. CDR3: CASSFPPGSYNSPLHF. CDR3 coding DNA: TGTGCCAGCAGTTTCCCCCCGGGTTCCTATAATTCACCCCTCCACTTT.

The V gene is TRBV21-1, the J gene TRBJ1-6; the DNA was not used to check the table's D call, TRBD1. TRBV21-1 is a documented pseudogene. CDR3 length equals 14 residues. The CDR3 loop reads CASSKGQGDSPLHF. CDR3 DNA: TGTGCCAGCAGCAAGGGACAGGGGGATTCACCCCTCCACTTT.

This CDR3 is CASSLMGERNTEAFF. CDR3 nucleotide sequence: TGCGCCAGCAGCTTGATGGGGGAAAGGAACACTGAAGCTTTCTTT. The chain links TRBV5-1 to TRBJ1-1; D is possibly TRBD1 (5 bases). CDR3 size: 15 residues. CDR1 is SGHRS, CDR2 YFSETQ, per germline. Trimming removed 1 base from V and 1 base from J, with 11 bases in between.

The rearrangement uses TRBV28 and TRBJ2-2; D gene ambiguous. CDR3 length: 15 amino acids. V was pared by 3 bases and J by 4 bases, with 12 bases between. CDR1 is MDHEN, CDR2 SYDVKM, per germline. CDR3 sequence: CASSLSSGSTGELFF. Here the CDR3 DNA reads TGTGCCAGCAGTTTGAGTTCAGGTAGCACCGGGGAGCTGTTTTTT.

Written as DNA, the CDR3 is TGTGCCAGCAGACTGGAACGGGACAGGGACACCGGGGAGCTGTTTTTT. Amino acid sequence: CASRLERDRDTGELFF. The genes are TRBV5-6 and TRBJ2-2; 9 positions agree with TRBD1. This CDR3 contains 16 residues. Per germline, CDR1 SGHDT and CDR2 YYEEEE. Losses at the gene ends were 5 bases for V and 3 bases for J; bases not matched to a gene: 8.

The chain recombines TRBV4-1 with TRBJ1-1, with D uncertain. Germline CDR1 is MGHRA and CDR2 is YSYEKL. V lost 0 bases and J 1 base, leaving 15 bases between the germline ends. CDR3 length equals 17 residues. The CDR3 region is CASSQDTIVRRNTEAFF. The CDR3 coding sequence is TGCGCCAGCAGCCAAGATACTATTGTCAGGAGGAACACTGAAGCTTTCTTT.

This chain uses TRBV6-1 with TRBJ2-3, with TRBD2 identical over 10 bases. The CDR3 spans 15 residues. Germline V gives CDR1 MNHNS, CDR2 SASEGT. The trim removed 2 bases at V and 2 bases at J, leaving 1 base unmatched. The CDR3 bases are TGTGCCAGCAGTGAAAGCGGGGGGGCCACAGATACGCAGTATTTT. It yields the protein CASSESGGATDTQYF.

The chain is built from TRBV4-1 and TRBJ2-7; possibly TRBD2 for D (6 bases). The CDR3 has 14 amino acids. Germline loops: CDR1 MGHRA, CDR2 YSYEKL. V lost 2 bases, J lost 5 bases, and 13 bases lay in between. The CDR3 nucleotides are TGCGCCAGCAGCCAACCGGGGGAAGTACACGAGCAGTACTTC. Translating it yields CASSQPGEVHEQYF.

The J gene is TRBJ2-7, the V gene TRBV28; D perhaps matches TRBD2 (5 bases). CDR3 size: 13 residues. The germline gives CDR1 MDHEN, CDR2 SYDVKM. Trimming cost V 4 bases and J 4 bases, with 11 bases left between them. The CDR3 DNA reads TGTGCCAGCAGTTCCAAACTAGGTTACGAGCAGTACGTC. It translates to CASSSKLGYEQYV.

The chain recombines TRBV19 with TRBJ2-1; D not certain. The CDR3 is 11 residues long. Germline CDR1 reads LNHDA; CDR2 reads SQIVND (reference sequence). The V and J ends lost 3 bases and 11 bases respectively, with 8 bases between them. The CDR3 is CASSMGGKQFF. In DNA, the CDR3 is TGTGCCAGTAGTATGGGTGGAAAGCAGTTCTTC.

The chain uses TRBV6-6 and TRBJ2-2; TRBD2 matches at 9 bases. Germline CDR1 reads MNHNY; CDR2 reads SVGAGI (reference sequence). V was pared by 5 bases and J by 0 bases, with 4 bases of the junction left unmatched. The length of the CDR3 is 16 residues. The CDR3: CASSKPSGANTGELFF. CDR3 sequence (DNA): TGTGCCAGCAGTAAGCCTAGCGGGGCGAACACCGGGGAGCTGTTTTTT.

J is TRBJ1-1 and V is TRBV11-1; no firm D call. Trimming removed 5 bases at V and 5 bases at J, with 12 bases between. Germline lookup yields CDR1 SGHAT and CDR2 FQDESV (reference sequence). There are 13 residues in the CDR3. DNA for the CDR3: TGTGCCAGCAGCACTAGGACCGTGACTGAAGCTTTCTTT. Translation: CASSTRTVTEAFF.

The chain uses TRBV6-1 and TRBJ1-5; 9 bases fit TRBD1. The CDR3 length is 15 residues. Germline CDR1 is MNHNS and CDR2 is SASEGT. The V gene end was trimmed by 8 bases and the J gene end by 0 bases; junction bases not matched to a gene: 5. The CDR3 DNA reads TGTGCCAGCGGCTACAGGGGGCATAGCAATCAGCCCCAGCATTTT. The encoded protein is CASGYRGHSNQPQHF.

The V call is TRBV6-5, the J call TRBJ1-1, with unresolved D. The germline V gene encodes CDR1 MNHEY and CDR2 SVGAGI. The CDR3 is 14 residues long. V was cut by 0 bases and J by 7 bases, with 12 bases left in between. The CDR3 nucleotides are TGTGCCAGCAGTTACTCATCGGACGGCGATGAAGCTTTCTTT. This encodes CASSYSSDGDEAFF.

The gene calls are TRBV7-9 and TRBJ2-1; perhaps D is TRBD1 or TRBD2 (5 bases each). Germline V gene lookup returns CDR1 SEHNR and CDR2 FQNEAQ (reference sequence). CDR3 length: 15 residues. V was pared by 3 bases and J by 2 bases, with 11 bases between. CDR3 in amino acids: CASSFYGATYNEQFF. CDR3 nucleotides: TGTGCCAGCAGCTTTTACGGGGCCACCTACAATGAGCAGTTCTTC.

This clone is labeled medium-sized. This same CDR3 is encoded by further DNA sequences in the sample. J is TRBJ1-4 and V is TRBV30, with D unclear. Trimming took off 7 bases at V and 3 bases at J, with 12 bases between the two ends. The CDR3 covers 13 residues. The germline V gene encodes CDR1 GTSNPN and CDR2 SVGIG (reference sequence). CDR3 DNA: TGTGCCTTCAATTCCGAAGCTAATGAAAAACTGTTTTTT. Amino acids: CAFNSEANEKLFF.

This clone turned up a few times. The chain has TRBV19 and TRBJ1-1; 8 bases are a match to TRBD1. V shed 3 bases and J 0 bases; nucleotides not matched to a gene: 3. CDR3 length equals 15 residues. Germline V gives CDR1 LNHDA, CDR2 SQIVND (reference sequence). This chain's CDR3 is CASSIGQGLNTEAFF. CDR3 nucleotide sequence: TGTGCCAGTAGTATTGGACAGGGTTTGAACACTGAAGCTTTCTTT.

V gene TRBV5-6 combines with J gene TRBJ1-2; D is perhaps TRBD1 (5 bases). There are 13 residues in the CDR3. The ends were cut back, 5 bases at V and 7 bases at J, with 15 bases in the middle. Germline V lookup: CDR1 SGHDT, CDR2 YYEEEE. CDR3 amino acids: CASRGLGLSGYTF. DNA for the CDR3: TGTGCCAGCAGGGGACTGGGCCTAAGTGGCTACACCTTC.